This T cell receptor beta chain was retrieved from a study of blood T cell repertoires in COVID-19. Profiled with immunoSEQ multiplex PCR; TCRdb holds only in-frame clones, not every one. The table includes roughly 53,000 clones, 87% detected once. CDR3 length equals 12 residues. Germline lookup yields CDR1 SGHTA and CDR2 FQGNSA. V lost 5 bases and J lost 3, with 8 bases in between. This clone was counted only a few times. This clonotype was sampled from a woman older than 75 with COVID-19, enrolled during active disease. The source material was peripheral blood. The rearrangement uses TRBV7-2 and TRBJ2-7; weak D call: TRBD2 (5 bases). The CDR3 here is CASSADYYEQYF. Here the CDR3 DNA reads TGTGCCAGCAGCGCCGACTACTACGAGCAGTACTTC.